These T cell receptor beta chains were read from a single sample in a study of T cell changes during pregnancy in multiple sclerosis. Method: immunoSEQ multiplex PCR; TCRdb's copy keeps in-frame clones and lacks some. The table records tens of thousands of clones, approximately 90% of them present only once. Sequenced material: CD4+ T cells from peripheral blood mononuclear cells, taken in the second trimester of pregnancy. These receptors were taken from a female donor with multiple sclerosis, enrolled in a pregnancy study. The CDR3 runs from the conserved cysteine through the conserved F or W. The D gene is left open where the match is weak. Rows may omit the clone size; those that give it use once, few, many or a size class.

TRBJ2-7 | TRBD1 | NA | TRBV18 | TGTGCCAGCACTGGGACAGTCACGTACGAGCAGTACTTC | CASTGTVTYEQYF
TRBJ1-1 | NA | once | TRBV6-5 | TGTGCCAGCAGTTTCCAAGGGAAGGGAGGAACTGAAGCTTTCTTT | CASSFQGKGGTEAFF
TRBJ2-2 | NA | NA | TRBV10-1 | TGCGCCAGCGGGAGGAACACCGGGGAGCTGTTTTTT | CASGRNTGELFF
TRBJ1-5 | NA | NA | TRBV6-6 | TGTGCCAGCAGCCCGGGGCAGGGGAGCAATCAGCCCCAGCATTTT | CASSPGQGSNQPQHF
TRBJ2-1 | TRBD2 | NA | TRBV4-3 | TGCGCCAGCAGCCACAGCGGGGGGGGGAATGAGCAGTTCTTC | CASSHSGGGNEQFF
TRBJ2-7 | NA | NA | TRBV6-5 | TGTGCCAGCAGTTATACGGGAAACCCTTACGAGCAGTACTTC | CASSYTGNPYEQYF
TRBJ1-2 | TRBD1 | once | TRBV7-9 | TGTGCCAGCAGCCTCGGTTACGACGACAGGGGATGGTATGGCTACACCTTC | CASSLGYDDRGWYGYTF
TRBJ1-1 | NA | NA | TRBV7-9 | TGTGCCAGCAGCAGGGGACAGAACACTGAAGCTTTCTTT | CASSRGQNTEAFF
TRBJ2-2 | NA | NA | TRBV5-4 | TGTGCCAGCAGCCTAGACCTTGTGGCCGGGGAGCTGTTTTTT | CASSLDLVAGELFF
TRBJ2-1 | NA | NA | TRBV5-1 | TGCGCCAGCAGCGTTGGGACTTCCAACTCCTACAATGAGCAGTTCTTC | CASSVGTSNSYNEQFF
TRBJ1-1 | TRBD1 | once | TRBV2 | TGTGCCAGCAGTGAAGTCGCATTACAGGGGGCTGAAGCTTTCTTT | CASSEVALQGAEAFF
TRBJ2-5 | NA | NA | TRBV19 | TGTGCCAGTAGTCCCAATCCTTCCCAGACAGGCCAAGAGACCCAGTACTTC | CASSPNPSQTGQETQYF
TRBJ1-1 | NA | NA | TRBV30 | TGTGCCTGGAGCCCCACTCTAATGAACACTGAAGCTTTCTTT | CAWSPTLMNTEAFF
TRBJ2-5 | NA | NA | TRBV18 | TGTGCCAGCTCACGAGGGTCACAGCCGAATCAAGAGACCCAGTACTTC | CASSRGSQPNQETQYF
TRBJ2-7 | TRBD2 | NA | TRBV18 | TGTGCCAGCTCACCAAGTAGCGGGATTAACTACGAGCAGTACTTC | CASSPSSGINYEQYF
TRBJ1-5 | NA | NA | TRBV2 | TGTGCCAGCAGTTTTGACAGACTCAATCAGCCCCAGCATTTT | CASSFDRLNQPQHF
TRBJ2-6 | NA | NA | TRBV7-6 | TGTGCCAGCAGCTTAGGCAGGTCTGGGGCCAACGTCCTGACTTTC | CASSLGRSGANVLTF
TRBJ2-1 | TRBD2 | NA | TRBV5-1 | TGCGCCAGCAGCTTGGTGGGGGGGAATGTGAATGAGCAGTTCTTC | CASSLVGGNVNEQFF
TRBJ2-1 | NA | NA | TRBV6-4 | TGTGCCAGCAGTGACTCAAGGACAACCAATGAGCAGTTCTTC | CASSDSRTTNEQFF
TRBJ1-1 | TRBD1 | NA | TRBV10-3 | TGTGCCATCCAGGGACAGATGAACACTGAAGCTTTCTTT | CAIQGQMNTEAFF
TRBJ1-1 | NA | NA | TRBV4-2 | TGTGCCAGCAGCCAAGAACAGGGTCGCACTGAAGCTTTCTTT | CASSQEQGRTEAFF